This record looks at one T cell receptor beta chain sequence and its context. These data come from a study of blood T cell repertoires in COVID-19. Study as a whole: Samples taken during acute and convalescent COVID-19 were collected in the United States, Italy and Spain. In each case, the material was cDNA or gDNA derived from T cells, B-cell-depleted T cells, or PBMCs.

V shed 4 bases and J shed 6 bases, with 13 bases lying between them. Germline V gene data show CDR1 as SGHTA and CDR2 as FQGTGA. This CDR3 comprises 15 residues. In the authors' workflow: Amplified reference gene primers provided the basis for estimating nucleated cell counts. TCRdb's copy holds only in-frame clones and misses some; the assay was immunoSEQ multiplex PCR. V and J calls and clone size are copied from that table; D and trimming were computed from the DNA. The sample has about 22,000 clones; around 83% are singletons. The sequencing input was peripheral blood. The TCR was taken from a man between 65 and 85 years old with acute or convalescent COVID-19. The J gene is TRBJ1-6, the V gene TRBV7-3; a weak D match, TRBD1 (6 bases). The CDR3 region has the DNA TGTGCCAGCAGCTCTCAGGGGCCGACTAATTCACCCCTCCACTTT. It translates to CASSSQGPTNSPLHF.